Each of the 30 T cell receptor beta chains below was sequenced from the same sample in a study of blood T cell repertoires in COVID-19 (dated by TCRdb to 2018 to 2020). To prepare the library, the immunoSEQ multiplex PCR assay was applied. In its TCRdb copy, this immuneACCESS table keeps in-frame sequences only and misses some clones. Where compared with another copy, unresolved V genes explain less than half of these, and the others have no known cause. The sample includes about 88,000 clones, with about 89% observed a single time. Roughly 2% of the sample rests with the top ten. Sequenced sample: peripheral blood. The receptors were gathered from a human donor with active COVID-19. The donor label of this sample is uncertain.

The chain links TRBV9 to TRBJ1-2, with 7 bases lining up with TRBD1. Germline V gives CDR1 SGDLS, CDR2 YYNGEE. The V gene end was trimmed by 3 bases and the J gene end by 4 bases; junction bases not matched to a gene: 6. This CDR3 has 14 residues. Here the CDR3 DNA reads TGTGCCAGCAGCGCGGGGACAGAGGGCTATGGCTACACCTTC. It codes for CASSAGTEGYGYTF.

This chain links TRBV24-1 with TRBJ1-6; perhaps TRBD1 as D (6 bases). The CDR3 spans 14 residues. Trimming pared 5 bases from V and 7 bases from J, leaving 11 bases between. From germline, CDR1 is KGHDR and CDR2 SFDVKD. CDR3 sequence (DNA): TGTGCCACCAGTGGACCAGGGGCGAATTCACCCCTCCACTTT. Translated: CATSGPGANSPLHF.

This chain joins TRBV19 and TRBJ2-3; TRBD2 might be the D (5 bases). CDR3 length: 16 residues. Germline CDR1 reads LNHDA; CDR2 reads SQIVND (reference sequence). The V and J ends lost 5 bases and 1 base respectively, with 16 bases between them. CDR3: CASSPPPAERTDTQYF. The CDR3 DNA reads as TGTGCCAGTAGTCCCCCCCCAGCGGAGCGCACAGATACGCAGTATTTT. Full variable domain (rest looked up from reference TRBV19 and TRBJ2-3): DGGITQSPKYLFRKEGQNVTLSCEQNLNHDAMYWYRQDPGQGLRLIYYSQIVNDFQKGDIAEGYSVSREKKESFPLTVTSAQKNPTAFYLCASSPPPAERTDTQYFGPGTRLTVL.

This chain uses TRBV19 with TRBJ2-3; TRBD2 aligns across 15 bases. Germline V gene sequence: CDR1 LNHDA, CDR2 SQIVND (reference sequence). V shed 7 bases, J shed 6 bases, and the junction held 14 bases outside the gene matches. The CDR3 contains 18 residues. The CDR3 here is CASTISGLAGGQGDTQYF. The CDR3 DNA sequence: TGTGCCAGTACCATCTCGGGACTAGCGGGGGGCCAAGGGGATACGCAGTATTTT.

This clone was counted a single time. The V and J genes are TRBV4-1 and TRBJ2-5; maybe TRBD2 (6 bases). The germline V gene encodes CDR1 MGHRA and CDR2 YSYEKL. CDR3 size: 15 residues. The V and J ends lost 1 base and 0 bases respectively, with 9 bases between them. CDR3 DNA sequence: TGCGCCAGCAGCCAAGGACGGGGGTACCAAGAGACCCAGTACTTC. Protein sequence: CASSQGRGYQETQYF.

This clone was seen a handful of times. This chain links TRBV5-4 with TRBJ2-7; no firm D call. The CDR3 loop spans 14 amino acids. CDR1 and CDR2 (germline): SGHNT, YYREEE (reference sequence). Trimming took 1 base from V and 1 from J, leaving 9 bases between them. The CDR3 bases are TGTGCCAGCAGCTTGTCGGCGGTTTCCTACGAGCAGTACTTC. It codes for CASSLSAVSYEQYF.

CDR3 residues: CASSVVPGNYGYTF. CDR3 bases: TGTGCCAGCAGCGTAGTCCCAGGAAACTATGGCTACACCTTC. The chain is built from TRBV9 and TRBJ1-2; no clear D. V lost 0 bases, J lost 2 bases, and 8 bases lay in between. Germline V gives CDR1 SGDLS, CDR2 YYNGEE. The CDR3 runs to 14 residues. Combining the CDR3 with reference TRBV9 and TRBJ1-2 gives the whole variable domain DSGVTQTPKHLITATGQRVTLRCSPRSGDLSVYWYQQSLDQGLQFLIQYYNGEERAKGNILERFSAQQFPDLHSELNLSSLELGDSALYFCASSVVPGNYGYTFGSGTRLTVV.

The rearrangement links TRBV20-1 to TRBJ1-5, with a tentative D call TRBD1 (5 bases). This CDR3 is built from 14 residues. Germline CDR1 is DFQATT and CDR2 is SNEGSKA (reference sequence). V was pared by 3 bases and J by 3 bases, with 12 bases between. This CDR3 reads CSASRGGVNQPQHF. DNA of the CDR3: TGCAGTGCTAGTAGGGGAGGGGTCAATCAGCCCCAGCATTTT.

This chain links TRBV3-1 (or the pseudogene TRBV3-2) with TRBJ2-6; 13 positions match TRBD2. This CDR3 has 17 residues. The V and J ends lost 5 bases and 1 base, in that order; junction bases with no gene match: 2. The germline V gene encodes CDR1 LGHDT and CDR2 YNNKEL (reference sequence). CDR3 coding DNA: TGTGCCAGCAGCGGACTAGCGGGGGTGTCTGGGGCCAACGTCCTGACTTTC. Translating it yields CASSGLAGVSGANVLTF.

The rearrangement joins TRBV6-6 to TRBJ1-5, with a possible D match to TRBD1 (5 bases). The CDR3 consists of 13 residues. Germline lookup yields CDR1 MNHNY and CDR2 SVGAGI (reference sequence). Trimming stripped 6 bases from V and 1 base from J, with 7 bases between. Here the CDR3 reads CASRDSSNQPQHF. In DNA, the CDR3 is TGTGCCAGCAGAGACAGCAGCAATCAGCCCCAGCATTTT.

This clone is a singleton in its sample. This chain links TRBV28 with TRBJ1-6, with D possibly TRBD1 on 6 matching bases. The CDR3 has 13 amino acids. Trimming pared 7 bases from V and 10 bases from J, leaving 14 bases between. Germline V gene lookup returns CDR1 MDHEN and CDR2 SYDVKM. The CDR3 here is CASTLQGRSPLHF. CDR3 sequence (DNA): TGTGCCAGCACTCTGCAGGGGCGGTCACCCCTCCACTTT. Full variable domain (outside the CDR3, taken from reference TRBV28 and TRBJ1-6): DVKVTQSSRYLVKRTGEKVFLECVQDMDHENMFWYRQDPGLGLRLIYFSYDVKMKEKGDIPEGYSVSREKKERFSLILESASTNQTSMYLCASTLQGRSPLHFGNGTRLTVT.

The chain has TRBV5-1 and TRBJ1-1, with D possibly being TRBD1 (5 bases). The ends were cut back, 5 bases at V and 2 bases at J, with 10 bases in the middle. The CDR3 is 13 residues long. CDR1 SGHRS and CDR2 YFSETQ come from the germline V gene. The CDR3 nucleotides read TGCGCCAGCAGTGGTAGGGGAAACACTGAAGCTTTCTTT. As protein: CASSGRGNTEAFF.

The chain recombines TRBV27 with TRBJ1-2; the D gene is possibly TRBD1 (6 bases). This CDR3 region has 16 residues. V was pared by 3 bases and J by 5 bases, with 19 bases between. Per the germline V gene, CDR1 is MNHEY and CDR2 is SMNVEV (reference sequence). The CDR3 protein is CASSLGATPSPYGYTF. The CDR3 DNA follows: TGTGCCAGCAGTTTGGGGGCAACCCCATCCCCTTATGGCTACACCTTC.

The V call is TRBV28, the J call TRBJ2-2; 7 positions match TRBD2. CDR1 is MDHEN, CDR2 SYDVKM, per germline. V dropped 2 bases and J dropped 5; count of bases not matched to a gene: 5. The CDR3 covers 15 residues. The CDR3 here is CASSLIGGGTGELFF. CDR3 coding DNA: TGTGCCAGCAGTTTAATCGGGGGAGGGACCGGGGAGCTGTTTTTT.

The chain employs TRBV7-3 and TRBJ2-1, with D possibly being TRBD1 (7 bases). Trimming stripped 1 base from V and 7 bases from J, with 20 bases between. Germline V gene lookup returns CDR1 SGHTA and CDR2 FQGTGA. This CDR3 spans 17 amino acids. CDR3: CASSLMAGSGGKNEQFF. In DNA form, the CDR3 reads TGTGCCAGCAGCTTAATGGCCGGGTCAGGGGGGAAAAATGAGCAGTTCTTC.

This clone was observed a single time. The CDR3 nucleotides are TGTGCCAGCAGACGAGGACAGGGCCACGAGCAGTACTTC. Amino acid sequence: CASRRGQGHEQYF. The rearrangement joins TRBV6-5 to TRBJ2-7; TRBD1 agrees at 8 bases. Germline CDR1 reads MNHEY; CDR2 reads SVGAGI. CDR3 length: 13 amino acids. J was trimmed by 5 bases and V by 6 bases; bases with no gene match: 6.

The chain recombines TRBV6-6 with TRBJ2-6; TRBD2 might be the D (6 bases). Germline values: CDR1 MNHNY, CDR2 SVGAGI (reference sequence). The CDR3 consists of 14 residues. The V end lost 11 bases, the J end lost 0 bases, and 11 bases lay between the germline ends. The CDR3: CAHSGSSGANVLTF. In DNA form, the CDR3 reads TGTGCCCACTCCGGGAGCTCTGGGGCCAACGTCCTGACTTTC.

The chain combines TRBV7-9 with TRBJ1-3; 9 bases are a match to TRBD1. Trimming at V came to 5 bases and at J to 2 bases, leaving 4 bases not matched to a gene. CDR1 SEHNR and CDR2 FQNEAQ come from the germline V gene (reference sequence). There are 15 residues in the CDR3. The chain's CDR3 is CASSPWTGAGNTIYF. As DNA, the CDR3 is TGTGCCAGCAGCCCTTGGACAGGGGCTGGAAACACCATATATTTT.

The chain employs TRBV3-1 (or the pseudogene TRBV3-2) and TRBJ1-1; D unresolved. Germline lookup yields CDR1 LGHDT and CDR2 YNNKEL (reference sequence). The CDR3 loop spans 15 amino acids. The V end was cut by 6 bases, the J end by 1 base, with 15 bases between. CDR3: CASRGWSEGNTEAFF. DNA for the CDR3: TGTGCCAGCAGAGGCTGGTCAGAGGGGAACACTGAAGCTTTCTTT.

The chain carries TRBV27 and TRBJ1-1; TRBD1 agrees at 7 bases. CDR1 and CDR2 from the germline V gene are MNHEY and SMNVEV (reference sequence). The CDR3 extends over 16 amino acids. V shed 5 bases, J shed 4 bases, and the junction held 13 bases outside the gene matches. CDR3 nucleotides: TGTGCCAGCAGTCACGAAAAGGGGGCAGGAAGCACTGAAGCTTTCTTT. It is translated as CASSHEKGAGSTEAFF.

The chain is built from TRBV5-1 and TRBJ2-7, with a tentative D call TRBD2 (6 bases). Per the germline V gene, CDR1 is SGHRS and CDR2 is YFSETQ. Trimming left V 0 bases short and J 0 bases short, with 13 bases between. The CDR3 runs 16 residues. Written as DNA, the CDR3 is TGCGCCAGCAGCTTGGGGGGACTGGGGCCCTCCTACGAGCAGTACTTC. This sequence encodes CASSLGGLGPSYEQYF.

The rearrangement links TRBV4-3 to TRBJ2-1, with 12 bases aligning to TRBD2. J was trimmed by 7 bases and V by 0 bases; bases with no gene match: 16. Germline assignment: CDR1 LGHNA and CDR2 YSLEER. The CDR3 runs 20 residues. CDR3 DNA: TGCGCCAGCAGCCAAGATTTGGCTAGCGGGGGGGCCGGGGTATCAAATGAGCAGTTCTTC. This sequence encodes CASSQDLASGGAGVSNEQFF.

The chain is built from TRBV4-1 and TRBJ2-3; a weak D match, TRBD2 (6 bases). Per germline, CDR1 MGHRA and CDR2 YSYEKL. The CDR3 extends over 15 amino acids. The V end was cut by 4 bases, the J end by 2 bases, with 13 bases between. The CDR3 here is CASSPLATVTDTQYF. The CDR3 DNA reads TGCGCCAGCAGCCCACTAGCTACCGTCACAGATACGCAGTATTTT.

This clone appeared once. The gene calls are TRBV6-5 and TRBJ2-7; 7 bases line up with TRBD1. CDR3 length: 13 residues. CDR1 is MNHEY, CDR2 SVGAGI, per germline. The V segment lost 11 bases and the J segment 3 bases; nucleotides outside the gene matches: 10. In DNA, the CDR3 is TGTGCCGGTGGGACAGCGAAGTACTACGAGCAGTACTTC. It yields the protein CAGGTAKYYEQYF.

This rearrangement joins TRBV19 to TRBJ1-5, with D hard to call. The CDR3 is made up of 15 amino acids. Germline assignment: CDR1 LNHDA and CDR2 SQIVND (reference sequence). The V and J ends lost 4 bases and 0 bases respectively, with 10 bases between them. Written as DNA, the CDR3 is TGTGCCAGTAGTAATAACGGTAATAGCAATCAGCCCCAGCATTTT. Amino acid sequence: CASSNNGNSNQPQHF.

The V call is TRBV19, the J call TRBJ1-1; D gene ambiguous. CDR3 length: 13 residues. CDR1 LNHDA and CDR2 SQIVND come from the germline V gene (reference sequence). V was trimmed by 5 bases and J by 1 base, leaving 8 bases between them. CDR3 coding DNA: TGTGCCAGTAGTGACCGGGAGAACACTGAAGCTTTCTTT. Amino acids: CASSDRENTEAFF.

In its sample, this clone was seen once. The chain carries TRBV6-5 and TRBJ1-1; 9 bases fit TRBD1. V shed 5 bases and J 11 bases; nucleotides not matched to a gene: 12. This CDR3 region has 14 residues. CDR1 is MNHEY and CDR2 is SVGAGI in the germline V gene. The DNA for the CDR3 is TGTGCCAGCAGTCGCGGAGACAGGGGGTTTCGGGCTTTCTTT. Its translation is CASSRGDRGFRAFF.

The chain employs TRBV11-3 and TRBJ2-1; tentatively, D is TRBD2 (7 bases). Germline assignment: CDR1 SGHNT and CDR2 YENEEA. The CDR3 consists of 16 residues. The V end lost 0 bases, the J end lost 0 bases, and 9 bases lay between the germline ends. The chain's CDR3 is CASSLEGGASYNEQFF. CDR3 DNA sequence: TGTGCCAGCAGCTTAGAAGGGGGGGCCTCCTACAATGAGCAGTTCTTC.

J is TRBJ2-1 and V is TRBV24-1; 9 bases are shared with TRBD2. The CDR3 runs to 13 residues. Germline V gene sequence: CDR1 KGHDR, CDR2 SFDVKD. Losses at the gene ends were 10 bases for V and 5 bases for J; bases not matched to a gene: 5. In DNA, the CDR3 is TGTGCCACGAGACTAGCGGTACACAATGAGCAGTTCTTC. This codes for CATRLAVHNEQFF.

The gene calls are TRBV16 and TRBJ1-2, with a possible D match to TRBD1 (6 bases). V lost 0 bases and J lost 4, with 12 bases in between. Germline-derived CDR1 and CDR2 are KGHSY and FQNENV. CDR3 size: 15 residues. The CDR3 coding sequence is TGTGCCAGCAGCCAATCGACAGGTGCCCTCTATGGCTACACCTTC. It encodes CASSQSTGALYGYTF.